The rows below give T cell receptor beta chains drawn from one sample of a study of blood T cells in healthy people across ages. Via MiXCR, TCRdb re-called the 5' RACE reads, giving one row per CDR3 protein. The table includes 1 million or so distinct CDR3 sequences, 20% to 25% detected once. These data were also reused for a study on T cells of mothers and their children.

Input material: blood. The receptors were sampled from a girl between 2 and 10 years old in good health. The CDR3 runs from the conserved cysteine through the conserved F or W. The D gene is left open where the match is weak. Size is omitted from some rows. Given values are once, few, many or a class for expanded clones.

>few|TRBJ1-6|NA|TRBV10-3
CAISEIASSSYNSPLHF
TGTGCCATCAGTGAGATTGCGTCGAGCTCCTATAATTCACCCCTCCACTTT
>NA|TRBJ2-5|TRBD2|TRBV5-6
CASSLTSGGLQETQYF
TGTGCCAGCAGCTTGACTAGCGGGGGGCTACAAGAGACCCAGTACTTC
>few|TRBJ2-7|NA|TRBV5-5
CASRTYGYGGSYEQYF
TGTGCCAGCCGGACTTACGGGTATGGAGGATCCTACGAGCAGTACTTC
>NA|TRBJ2-1|NA|TRBV12-3/TRBV12-4
CASSLQGRGQFF
TGTGCCAGCTCTCTCCAGGGGCGTGGACAGTTCTTC
>few|TRBJ1-6|NA|TRBV11-2
CASSLGEVFFGKPLHF
TGTGCCAGCAGCTTAGGGGAGGTGTTTTTCGGCAAACCCCTCCACTTT
>NA|TRBJ2-1|NA|TRBV9
CASSVGFLDNEQFF
TGTGCCAGCAGCGTAGGGTTTCTTGACAATGAGCAGTTCTTC
>NA|TRBJ2-7|TRBD2|TRBV7-2
CASSFRGRGIEQYF
TGTGCCAGCAGCTTCCGCGGGAGGGGAATCGAGCAGTACTTC
>NA|TRBJ2-7|NA|TRBV9
CASSPEVWGEQYF
TGTGCCAGCAGCCCCGAAGTGTGGGGAGAGCAGTACTTC
>few|TRBJ1-3|TRBD1|TRBV27
CASSPLTGIGNTIYF
TGTGCCAGCAGTCCTCTGACAGGGATCGGAAACACCATATATTTT
>NA|TRBJ2-2|TRBD2|TRBV4-3
CASSQSSGVEGELFF
TGCGCCAGCAGCCAATCTAGCGGGGTGGAGGGGGAGCTGTTTTTT
>few|TRBJ2-1|TRBD2|TRBV6-4
CASSDLAGEVNEQFF
TGTGCCAGCAGTGACCTAGCGGGAGAGGTAAATGAGCAGTTCTTC
>NA|TRBJ1-6|NA|TRBV20-1
CSARYRGNDNSPLHF
TGCAGTGCTAGATATAGAGGGAATGATAATTCGCCCCTCCACTTT